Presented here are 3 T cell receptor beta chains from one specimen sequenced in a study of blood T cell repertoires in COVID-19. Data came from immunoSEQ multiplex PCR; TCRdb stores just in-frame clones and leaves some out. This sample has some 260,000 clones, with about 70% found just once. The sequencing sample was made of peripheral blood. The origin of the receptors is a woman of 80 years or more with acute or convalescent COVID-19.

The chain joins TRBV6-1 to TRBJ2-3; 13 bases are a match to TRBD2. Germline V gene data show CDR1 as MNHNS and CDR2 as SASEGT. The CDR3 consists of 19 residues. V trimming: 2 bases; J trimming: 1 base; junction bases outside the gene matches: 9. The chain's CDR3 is CASSEPKLAGGPRTDTQYF. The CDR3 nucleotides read TGTGCCAGCAGTGAACCAAAACTAGCGGGGGGGCCCCGCACAGATACGCAGTATTTT.

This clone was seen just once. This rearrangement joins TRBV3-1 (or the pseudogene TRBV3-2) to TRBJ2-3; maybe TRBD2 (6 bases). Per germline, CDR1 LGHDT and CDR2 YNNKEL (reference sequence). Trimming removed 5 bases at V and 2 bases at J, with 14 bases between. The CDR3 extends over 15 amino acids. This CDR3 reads CASSYPRGTTDTQYF. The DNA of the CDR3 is TGTGCCAGCAGCTACCCGCGGGGAACCACAGATACGCAGTATTTT.

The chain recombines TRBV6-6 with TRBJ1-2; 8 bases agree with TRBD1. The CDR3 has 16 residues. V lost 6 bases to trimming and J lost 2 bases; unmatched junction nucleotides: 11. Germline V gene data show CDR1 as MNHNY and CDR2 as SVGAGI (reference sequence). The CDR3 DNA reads TGTGCCAGCAGCCCCATGGGGACAGGCCCAAACTATGGCTACACCTTC. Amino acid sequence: CASSPMGTGPNYGYTF.